The clone carrying this TCR beta chain was seen just once. V dropped 4 bases and J dropped 9; count of bases not matched to a gene: 13. This CDR3 comprises 15 residues. From germline, CDR1 is ENHRY and CDR2 SYGVKD. These data come from a study of blood T cell repertoires in COVID-19. Assay: immunoSEQ multiplex PCR; the TCRdb copy retains only in-frame clones and omits some. The sample holds some 250,000 clones; around four fifths are singletons and the top ten take about 2%. The source material was peripheral blood. This sequence was found in a man aged 30 to 45 who had recovered from COVID-19. This chain joins TRBV10-3 and TRBJ2-3, with TRBD2 matching 7 bases. CDR3 nucleotide sequence: TGTGCCATCAGTGCCGGCGGGGGAGCCCTTCCGACGCAGTATTTT. It encodes CAISAGGGALPTQYF.